The 32 T cell receptor beta chains reported below all come from one sample, sequenced in a study of CD8+ T cells in alopecia areata (dated by TCRdb to about 2018). Pooled mouse cutaneous lymph node cells were stained for CD4, CD8alpha, NKG2D, NKG2ACE and other markers, then sorted on a BD Influx. The library relied on the immunoSEQ multiplex PCR assay. RNA was extracted from all samples and reverse transcribed into cDNA as template for TCR sequencing. The table was pulled from immuneACCESS by TCRdb, which kept in-frame rearrangements only. Such tables lose some clones; where checked, under half of the loss comes from unresolved V genes, and the rest has no known cause. There are around 300,000 clones in this sample, and none of them is a singleton. The top ten clones comprise approximately 1.2% of the sample. The sequenced material came from CD4+ T cells sorted from a lymph node. The receptor set was obtained from a C3H/HeJ mouse with alopecia areata. The strain's MHC haplotype is H2-k.

This clone was counted a few times. Gene names and germline match the mouse. Sequencing ends 4 residues short of the CDR3 end; the germline J gene provides the rest. V usage is TRBV13-1 and J usage is TRBJ2-2, with D perhaps TRBD1 (5 bases). Germline CDR1 is NSHNY and CDR2 is SYGAGN. The CDR3 sequence is 14 residues long. Trimming left V 5 bases short and J 0 bases short, with 8 bases between. The sequenced part of the CDR3 DNA is TGTGCCAGCAGGGTGACAGCAAACACCGGG. This codes for CASRVTANTG. The whole CDR3 sequence reads CASRVTANTGQLYF.

Note on this clone: These gene names are mouse names. The read ends 4 residues shy of where the CDR3 ends; the end is completed using the germline J gene. Within the sample, other DNA sequences also encode this same CDR3. The chain employs TRBV5 and TRBJ2-2, with TRBD2 matching 11 bases. With 4 bases clipped from V and 1 base from J, the junction kept 2 bases outside the gene matches. The length of the CDR3 is 16 residues. In germline, CDR1 is LGHNA, CDR2 YNLKQL (reference sequence). CDR3 DNA, as far as it was read: TGTGCCAGCAGCCTTGGGACTGGGGGAAACACCGGG. Amino acids: CASSLGTGGNTG. The full CDR3 protein is CASSLGTGGNTGQLYF.

This clone was observed a handful of times. Any gene name here is a mouse gene name. Read data end 4 residues before the CDR3 end; the end is taken from the germline J gene. Other DNA sequences in the sample encode the same CDR3. This chain uses TRBV31 with TRBJ2-1; 9 nucleotides match TRBD2. J lost 1 base, V lost 0 bases, and 1 base had no gene match. CDR3 length equals 15 residues. Germline CDR1 reads GKSSPN; CDR2 reads SITVG. This chain's CDR3 is CAWSLLGGNYAEQFF. The sequenced part of the CDR3 DNA is TGTGCCTGGAGTCTTCTGGGGGGGAACTATGCT.

Details on this clone: Here the gene names and germline are mouse. Read sequence stops 4 residues before the CDR3 end, and the germline J gene provides the missing end. The rearrangement links TRBV13-3 to TRBJ2-1, with a possible D match to TRBD1 (6 bases). Germline V gives CDR1 NNHDY, CDR2 SYVADS. The CDR3 spans 13 residues. V was trimmed by 6 bases and J by 1 base, leaving 8 bases between them. CDR3 protein: CASKGVNYAEQFF. The part of the CDR3 DNA that was read is TGTGCCAGCAAGGGGGTCAACTATGCT.

There are a few counts of this clone. Mouse names are used for the genes. Other DNA sequences in this specimen translate into the identical CDR3. CDR3 bases read: TGTGCCAGCAGTGATCTGGGGGATGCT. It encodes CASSDLGDA. The entire CDR3 reads CASSDLGDAEQFF. The rearrangement links TRBV13-1 to TRBJ2-1, with TRBD2 identical over 7 bases. The CDR3 extends 4 residues past the end of the read, so its final part is completed from the germline J gene. Trimming cost V 1 base and J 5 bases; bases outside gene matches: 0. The germline V gene has CDR1 NSHNY and CDR2 SYGAGN. There are 13 residues in the CDR3.

Concerning this clone: Any gene name here is a mouse gene name. The read finishes 4 residues shy of the CDR3 end, and the germline J gene is used to complete it. The chain links TRBV5 to TRBJ2-1, with 8 positions matching TRBD2. The germline CDR1 and CDR2 sequences are LGHNA and YNLKQL (reference sequence). The junction had 7 bases not matched to a gene; V was cut back by 0 bases and J by 6 bases. The CDR3 consists of 16 residues. This CDR3 is CASSQEGLGGGAEQFF. The CDR3 DNA, read in part, is TGTGCCAGCAGCCAAGAAGGGCTGGGGGGTGGTGCT.

This clone turned up a few times. Gene names are the mouse ones. This CDR3 is CASSPLFRQGYNSPLYF. The sequenced CDR3 bases are TGTGCCAGCAGCCCTCTCTTCAGACAGGGCTATAATTCGCCC. The chain has TRBV19 and TRBJ1-6; TRBD1 agrees at 7 bases. The CDR3 is cut off 3 residues early in the read; its end comes from the germline J gene. TRBJ1-6 is flagged as an ORF with uncertain function. Germline V gene data show CDR1 as FNHDT and CDR2 as SITEND (reference sequence). The V and J ends lost 5 bases and 3 bases, in that order; junction bases with no gene match: 11. This CDR3 is built from 17 residues.

A note on this clone: The gene symbols are mouse symbols. The read is 4 residues too short to cover the CDR3 end, so that end is filled in from the germline J gene. The chain recombines TRBV19 with TRBJ2-1, with 8 bases aligning to TRBD1. The germline V gene encodes CDR1 FNHDT and CDR2 SITEND (reference sequence). The length of the CDR3 is 13 residues. The V gene end was trimmed by 4 bases and the J gene end by 6 bases; junction bases not matched to a gene: 3. CDR3 residues: CASSPQGVAEQFF. The sequenced CDR3 bases are TGTGCCAGCAGTCCACAGGGGGTTGCT.

To note about this clone: Mouse gene names apply. At the DNA level, this CDR3 is encoded by other sequences in the same sample as well. Incomplete CDR3 DNA: TGCACCTGCAGTGCCGACAGGGATCAAAAC. Translated: CTCSADRDQN. The complete CDR3 sequence is CTCSADRDQNTLYF. The V call is TRBV1, the J call TRBJ2-4; the match to TRBD1 covers 7 bases. With the read ending 4 residues before the CDR3 end, the germline J gene is used to fill in that end. V trimming: 3 bases; J trimming: 2 bases; junction bases outside the gene matches: 2. CDR3 size: 14 residues. Germline assignment: CDR1 NSQYPW and CDR2 LRSPGD (reference sequence).

Notes on this clone: Gene names refer to mouse genes. The CDR3 extends 4 residues past the end of the read, so its final part is completed from the germline J gene. The chain joins TRBV19 to TRBJ1-1, with 7 bases fitting TRBD1. Germline CDR1 is FNHDT and CDR2 is SITEND (reference sequence). The trim removed 2 bases at V and 0 bases at J, leaving 10 bases unmatched. CDR3 length: 17 amino acids. The covered CDR3 bases are TGTGCCAGCAGTATTAGCCCCTCGGGACAGCCAAACACA. This codes for CASSISPSGQPNT. The whole CDR3 reads CASSISPSGQPNTEVFF.

This clone was counted between two and nine times. Gene and germline names: mouse. The CDR3 goes on 4 residues after the read ends, and that part is filled in from the germline J gene. This rearrangement joins TRBV19 to TRBJ1-1; 7 nucleotides agree with TRBD1. The ends lost 3 bases at V and 1 base at J; junction bases unmatched: 3. There are 14 residues in the CDR3. Germline assignment: CDR1 FNHDT and CDR2 SITEND (reference sequence). The CDR3 spells CASSKQGLNTEVFF. CDR3 DNA, as far as it was read: TGTGCCAGCAGTAAACAGGGGTTGAACACA. The complete variable domain, with remaining parts taken from reference TRBV19 and TRBJ1-1, reads GGIITQTPKFLIGQEGQKLTLKCQQNFNHDTMYWYRQDSGKGLRLIYYSITENDLQKGDLSEGYDASREKKSSFSLTVTSAQKNEMAVFLCASSKQGLNTEVFFGKGTRLTVV.

Comment on this clone: Here the gene names and germline are mouse. The sequenced fragment ends 4 residues before the CDR3 boundary, so the rest is inferred from the germline J gene. This chain connects TRBV19 to TRBJ2-7, with 11 positions matching TRBD2. Germline CDR1 and CDR2: FNHDT and SITEND (reference sequence). After removal of 4 bases from V and 1 base from J, the junction contained 4 bases not matched to a gene. CDR3 length: 15 residues. The CDR3 loop reads CASSSGTGGSYEQYF. The covered CDR3 bases are TGTGCCAGCAGTTCCGGGACTGGGGGATCCTAT.

This clone was counted only a few times. Genes and germline come from the mouse. The missing CDR3 end, 4 residues past where the read stops, is filled in from the germline J gene. The chain couples TRBV13-2 to TRBJ2-2; D possibly corresponds to TRBD1 (6 bases). This CDR3 contains 15 residues. The germline V and J ends were trimmed by 0 bases and 5 bases, with 11 bases remaining between them. Germline V gives CDR1 NNHNN, CDR2 SYGAGS (reference sequence). The CDR3: CASGDARGRTGQLYF. CDR3 DNA (partial): TGTGCCAGCGGTGATGCGAGGGGGAGAACCGGG.

Of note for this clone: Germline and genes here are mouse. The observed sequence ends 4 residues before the CDR3 terminus, with the missing tail filled in from the germline J gene. V usage is TRBV13-1 and J usage is TRBJ2-3, with D perhaps matching TRBD1 (5 bases). CDR1 is NSHNY and CDR2 is SYGAGN in the germline V gene. Trimming shortened V by 5 bases and J by 0 bases, and 10 bases separated the two germline ends. The CDR3 runs 14 residues. The part of the CDR3 DNA that was read is TGTGCCAGCAGGCGGACAAATAGTGCAGAA. Its translation is CASRRTNSAE. The CDR3, in full, reads CASRRTNSAETLYF.

This clone was observed a few times. Germline and genes: mouse. The read terminates 4 residues before the CDR3 end, so the remaining end is supplied by the germline J gene. The chain recombines TRBV17 with TRBJ2-3; no definite D call. CDR1 is MNHDT and CDR2 is YYDKIL in the germline V gene. Trimming left V 7 bases short and J 0 bases short, with 8 bases between. This CDR3 spans 13 amino acids. The CDR3 bases that were read are TGTGCTAGCACGACACCTAGTGCAGAA. It encodes CASTTPSAE. The whole CDR3 protein reads CASTTPSAETLYF.

With respect to this clone: Gene and germline names: mouse. The read falls 4 residues short of the CDR3 end, and the missing part is taken from the germline J gene. The J gene is TRBJ1-2, the V gene TRBV19; 7 bases fit TRBD1. Germline V gene lookup returns CDR1 FNHDT and CDR2 SITEND (reference sequence). There are 14 residues in the CDR3. The V segment lost 0 bases and the J segment 3 bases; nucleotides outside the gene matches: 2. The sequenced part of the CDR3 DNA is TGTGCCAGCAGTATAGACAGGGGTCACTCC. Translated: CASSIDRGHS. The entire CDR3 is CASSIDRGHSDYTF. Based on the CDR3 plus reference TRBV19 and TRBJ1-2, the full variable domain is GGIITQTPKFLIGQEGQKLTLKCQQNFNHDTMYWYRQDSGKGLRLIYYSITENDLQKGDLSEGYDASREKKSSFSLTVTSAQKNEMAVFLCASSIDRGHSDYTFGSGTRLLVI.

This clone came up a few times. The gene names here belong to mouse. Read coverage stops 4 residues before the CDR3 terminus; the germline J gene supplies the remainder. This sequence joins TRBV1 and TRBJ2-5; 12 nucleotides agree with TRBD2. V was pared by 4 bases and J by 2 bases, with 4 bases of the junction left unmatched. The length of the CDR3 is 16 residues. The germline CDR1 and CDR2 sequences are NSQYPW and LRSPGD (reference sequence). CDR3 in amino acids: CTCSDPGLGGQDTQYF. The covered CDR3 bases are TGCACCTGCAGTGATCCGGGACTGGGGGGCCAAGAC.

To note about this clone: Mouse gene names and germline throughout. The observed sequence ends 4 residues before the CDR3 terminus, with the missing tail filled in from the germline J gene. This sequence joins TRBV5 and TRBJ1-2; perhaps TRBD1 as D (5 bases). CDR1 and CDR2 from the germline V gene are LGHNA and YNLKQL (reference sequence). This CDR3 spans 14 amino acids. V was cut by 3 bases and J by 3 bases, with 11 bases left in between. CDR3 DNA, as far as it was read: TGTGCCAGCAGCCACAGGGAAGGAGACTCC. Translating it yields CASSHREGDS. The CDR3 reads in full as CASSHREGDSDYTF.

This clone was picked up a small number of times. Germline and genes: mouse. The read terminates 4 residues ahead of where the CDR3 ends, so the germline J gene completes it. The V gene is TRBV13-1, the J gene TRBJ2-5; TRBD2 matches 8 bases. Germline V gives CDR1 NSHNY, CDR2 SYGAGN. The length of the CDR3 is 15 residues. J gave up 0 bases and V 5 bases, and 5 bases lay outside the gene matches. The CDR3 reads CASSPTGDNQDTQYF. Incomplete CDR3 DNA: TGTGCCAGCAGCCCGACTGGGGATAACCAAGAC.

As for this clone: The germline and genes are mouse ones. The read gets to within 4 residues of the CDR3 end, and the germline J gene fills in the rest. The chain carries TRBV13-1 and TRBJ1-1, with TRBD1 matching over 7 bases. Germline CDR1 reads NSHNY; CDR2 reads SYGAGN. The CDR3 consists of 14 residues. The V segment lost 3 bases and the J segment 0 bases; nucleotides outside the gene matches: 2. The CDR3: CASSVRGSNTEVFF. The sequenced CDR3 bases are TGTGCCAGCAGTGTCAGGGGGTCAAACACA.

This clone was counted many times. Genes and germline are mouse. The CDR3 protein is CTCSADQGLDAEQFF. The CDR3 bases that were read are TGCACCTGCAGTGCAGATCAGGGGCTGGATGCT. The J gene is TRBJ2-1, the V gene TRBV1; D is perhaps TRBD1 (6 bases). The DNA ends 4 residues before the CDR3 does, and the rest of the CDR3 is filled in from the germline J gene. From germline, CDR1 is NSQYPW and CDR2 LRSPGD (reference sequence). V was clipped by 0 bases and J by 5 bases, with 11 bases between them. This CDR3 has 15 amino acids.

This clone was detected only a few times. The listed genes are named as in mouse. Read data end 4 residues before the CDR3 end; the end is taken from the germline J gene. At the DNA level, this CDR3 is encoded by other sequences in the same sample as well. This chain links TRBV13-1 with TRBJ2-4; TRBD2 agrees at 7 bases. CDR3 size: 16 residues. The ends lost 0 bases at V and 0 bases at J; junction bases unmatched: 4. Germline-derived CDR1 and CDR2 are NSHNY and SYGAGN. CDR3 sequence reads: CASSDVGGPSQNTLYF. Incomplete CDR3 DNA: TGTGCCAGCAGTGATGTGGGGGGTCCTAGTCAAAAC.

A few counts support this clone. Gene labels here are mouse ones. Coverage ceases 4 residues before the CDR3 finishes, and the germline J gene fills in the end. The chain has TRBV13-1 and TRBJ2-3; 12 bases are shared with TRBD1. Germline V gene sequence: CDR1 NSHNY, CDR2 SYGAGN. The length of the CDR3 is 17 residues. After removal of 0 bases from V and 3 bases from J, the junction contained 5 bases not matched to a gene. The CDR3 here is CASSDGGTGGWAETLYF. Partial CDR3 DNA: TGTGCCAGCAGTGATGGGGGGACAGGGGGCTGGGCAGAA.

This clone was observed at least ten times. The gene symbols are mouse symbols. The CDR3 extends 4 residues past the end of the read, so its final part is completed from the germline J gene. Other DNA sequences in this specimen translate into the identical CDR3. The chain carries TRBV17 and TRBJ2-2; 7 bases are shared with TRBD1. This CDR3 comprises 15 residues. Germline assignment: CDR1 MNHDT and CDR2 YYDKIL. Trimming at V came to 1 base and at J to 2 bases, leaving 1 base not matched to a gene. This CDR3 is CASSRVGQNTGQLYF. The CDR3 DNA, read in part, is TGTGCTAGCAGTAGAGTGGGACAGAACACCGGG.

As regards this clone: Gene and germline names: mouse. The sequenced fragment ends 4 residues before the CDR3 boundary, so the rest is inferred from the germline J gene. The chain has TRBV19 and TRBJ2-2; the match to TRBD2 covers 9 bases. The CDR3 covers 16 residues. Looked up from germline, CDR1 is FNHDT and CDR2 is SITEND (reference sequence). V lost 5 bases and J lost 0; bases outside the gene matches: 5. The CDR3 DNA, read in part, is TGTGCCAGCAGCCGGGGACTGGGAGCAAACACCGGG. Encoded protein: CASSRGLGANTG. The full-length CDR3 reads as CASSRGLGANTGQLYF.

For this clone: All gene names here are mouse names. The read stops 3 residues short of the end of the CDR3; the missing end is completed from the germline J gene. Other DNA sequences in this specimen translate into the identical CDR3. This rearrangement joins TRBV13-1 to TRBJ1-6, with 9 bases lining up with TRBD1. TRBJ1-6 is filed as an ORF, its function uncertain. Per the germline V gene, CDR1 is NSHNY and CDR2 is SYGAGN. The CDR3 runs 14 residues. Trimming at V came to 5 bases and at J to 6 bases, leaving 3 bases not matched to a gene. The CDR3 loop is CASSEDRGNSPLYF. CDR3 DNA (partial): TGTGCCAGCAGCGAGGACAGGGGTAATTCGCCC.

With regard to this clone: Mouse germline and gene names are used. The CDR3 end lies 4 residues beyond the end of the read and is filled in from the germline J gene. The chain joins TRBV19 to TRBJ2-1; TRBD2 matches at 9 bases. Unmatched junction bases numbered 5, after V lost 4 bases and J lost 3 bases. CDR3 length: 15 residues. Germline values: CDR1 FNHDT, CDR2 SITEND (reference sequence). The CDR3 sequence: CASSSILGGYAEQFF. The covered CDR3 bases are TGTGCCAGCAGTTCCATACTGGGGGGCTATGCT.

This clone was observed a handful of times. Gene names and germline refer to mouse. The CDR3 end is not reached by the read, which stops 4 residues before it; the germline J gene fills it in. The genes are TRBV1 and TRBJ2-2; 10 bases map to TRBD2. This CDR3 contains 14 residues. Germline V lookup: CDR1 NSQYPW, CDR2 LRSPGD (reference sequence). V shed 4 bases and J 4 bases; nucleotides not matched to a gene: 0. CDR3 residues: CTCSGDWGTGQLYF. The part of the CDR3 DNA that was read is TGCACCTGCAGTGGGGACTGGGGCACCGGG.

This clone has more than one count but fewer than ten. Gene names are mouse gene names. The CDR3 end is not reached by the read, which stops 4 residues before it; the germline J gene fills it in. This sequence joins TRBV1 and TRBJ2-5; a weak D match, TRBD1 (5 bases). Germline V gene data show CDR1 as NSQYPW and CDR2 as LRSPGD (reference sequence). The CDR3 has 14 amino acids. CDR3 bases read: TGCACCTGCAGTGCAGAGGAGGCAGGGGAC. It specifies CTCSAEEAGD. The entire CDR3 protein is CTCSAEEAGDTQYF. The variable domain in full, completed from reference TRBV1 and TRBJ2-5, reads VTLLEQNPRWRLVPRGQAVNLRCILKNSQYPWMSWYQQDLQKQLQWLFTLRSPGDKEVKSLPGADYLATRVTDTELRLQVANMSQGRTLYCTCSAEEAGDTQYFGPGTRLLVL.

This clone was seen more than once but under ten times. These gene names are mouse names. Read coverage stops 4 residues before the CDR3 terminus; the germline J gene supplies the remainder. The chain employs TRBV1 and TRBJ2-7; 10 nucleotides match TRBD1. CDR3 length equals 15 residues. CDR1 NSQYPW and CDR2 LRSPGD come from the germline V gene (reference sequence). The CDR3 bases that were read are TGCACCTGCAGTGCGGTCCGGGACAGGGGTTAT. Protein product: CTCSAVRDRGY. The whole CDR3 sequence reads CTCSAVRDRGYEQYF.

In this sample, this clone turned up a few times. These gene names are mouse names. The read is 4 residues too short to cover the CDR3 end, so that end is filled in from the germline J gene. The rearrangement joins TRBV19 to TRBJ2-4, with 9 bases lining up with TRBD2. Germline V CDR1 and CDR2: FNHDT, SITEND (reference sequence). This CDR3 has 15 amino acids. Losses at the gene ends were 4 bases for V and 0 bases for J; bases not matched to a gene: 3. The CDR3 region is CASSRGLGSQNTLYF. The DNA read from the CDR3 is TGTGCCAGCAGTCGGGGACTGGGTAGTCAAAAC.

As regards this clone: Genes here carry mouse names. The read stops 3 residues short of the end of the CDR3; the missing end is completed from the germline J gene. The chain couples TRBV13-1 to TRBJ1-6, with D perhaps matching TRBD1 (6 bases). Being an ORF, TRBJ1-6 has a function that is uncertain. Looked up from germline, CDR1 is NSHNY and CDR2 is SYGAGN. The CDR3 covers 14 residues. Trimming pared 3 bases from V and 5 bases from J, leaving 9 bases between. CDR3 DNA (partial): TGTGCCAGCAGTGTGGACAGCCATAATTCGCCC. Translated: CASSVDSHNSP. The entire CDR3 is CASSVDSHNSPLYF.